This record looks at one T cell receptor (beta chain) sequence and its context. UMIs were included in TCR beta cDNA generated by 5'RACE template switching. TCRdb re-analyzed the 5' RACE reads; it lists each CDR3 protein once, without DNA. This sample's table reports 440,000 or so distinct CDR3 sequences. The CDR3 contains 16 residues. From germline, CDR1 is SGHVT and CDR2 SQSDAQ. The data derive from a study of T cells expressing NK-cell markers. Study as a whole: The study drew TCR beta repertoires from sorted CD3+CD56+NKG2C+, CD3+CD56+NKG2C- and CD3+CD56-NKG2C+ T cells. One of the eight sequenced donors was seronegative, whereas the other seven were HCMV-seropositive.

The sequenced sample consisted of blood T cells: a sorted CD56 or NKG2C T cell subset, CD4+ or CD8+ T cells, or bulk PBMC T cells (not recorded which). The clonotype was recovered from a woman aged 18-70 years in good health. The V and J genes are TRBV7-4 and TRBJ1-1; TCRdb outputs TRBD1, but without DNA this stays unchecked. The CDR3 protein is CASSLGSGGTDTEAFF. Complete variable domain (other parts from reference TRBV7-4 and TRBJ1-1): GAGVSQSPRYKVAKRGRDVALRCDSISGHVTLYWYRQTLGQGSEVLTYSQSDAQRDKSGRPSGRFSAERPERSVSTLKIQRTEQGDSAVYLCASSLGSGGTDTEAFFGQGTRLTVV.